This paragraph covers one T cell receptor (beta chain) sequence. Its antigen is currently not known. No base quality information exists; no much larger clone differs at one position. Whole blood was collected in K2EDTA tubes by collaborating institutions according to the institutions' own protocols. For TCRbeta analysis, collaborators shipped samples as frozen whole blood, isolated PBMCs, or DNA extracted from either of those sample types. This entry is derived from a study of blood T cell repertoires in COVID-19 (dated by TCRdb to 2018 to 2020). Notes on the research overall: Samples covering the acute and convalescent phases of COVID-19 were provided by collaborators in the United States, Italy and Spain. The prospective study material was composed of cDNA or gDNA derived from T cells, B-cell-depleted T cells, or PBMCs. Subjects who had been exposed to COVID-19, were actively infected with it, or had recovered from it provided the deeply sampled blood TCRbeta repertoires that made up the dataset. A freely available public database, intended as a resource for researchers studying the immune response to SARS-CoV-2, is where the repertoires were released. Samples came from the ongoing ImmuneRACE study (first 160 participants) plus 1,254 subjects from 6 global collaborators. A de-identified subject ID, COVID-19 status, age in years and sex were almost always included in the sample metadata. Where available, HLA class I and class II types were taken from metadata supplied by the sample provider and were not determined by assay-based typing. Points the paper makes about the study in general: Clinical and demographic metadata were provided uncurated, with the amount varying by source and participant.

Cut back by 5 bases and 3 bases, the V and J ends lie 14 bases apart. The CDR3 runs 14 residues from the cysteine to the phenylalanine. Only the CDR3 region is kept as DNA, spanning 42 bases read in frame from base 1. The germline V gene (reference sequence) sets CDR1 to MNHEY and CDR2 to SMNVEV. The immunoSEQ Assay, a bias-controlled multiplex PCR, was used to amplify TCRbeta CDR3 regions from genomic DNA. On the study's bioinformatics: The number of nucleated cells in each sample was estimated by amplification of reference gene primers within the assay. Sequence reads were collapsed and filtered to measure the absolute abundance of every unique TCRbeta CDR3 rearrangement. For each sample, productive Simpson clonality was calculated by taking the square root of Simpson's diversity index across productive rearrangements. In TCRdb, the immuneACCESS table is reduced to in-frame sequences with V and J assigned. These tables do not hold every clone; where another copy was compared, an unresolved V gene accounts for under half, and the others remain unexplained. V and J calls and clone size are as listed in that table; D and trimming were resolved from the DNA. The sample table shows 160,000 or so clones, and 75% to 90% are seen once. The top ten constitute around 0.62% of the sample.

Sequenced material: peripheral blood. The rearranged chain carries TRBV27 and TRBJ2-7, and possibly TRBD1, on 6 matching bases. The origin of this receptor is a man aged 60-69 years with acute or convalescent COVID-19. The CDR3 reads CASSPLQQGYEQYF. Read as DNA, the sequence is TGTGCCAGCAGTCCACTACAACAGGGCTACGAGCAGTACTTC.